One T cell receptor (beta chain) is described in this entry. The data are from a study of regulatory T cells in long-lasting Graves disease. Time point indicated: persistent/refractory GD, antithyroid drugs over 5 years with positive TRAb. Scientists built the TCR library using RNA that was extracted from PBMCs. EDTA tubes received roughly 9.7 milliliters of drawn peripheral blood. To make TCR beta libraries, researchers used iRepertoire HTBI primers and Arm-PCR of CDR3 regions. TCRdb passed the multiplex PCR reads through MiXCR, listing each CDR3 protein once. This table has some 430,000 distinct CDR3 sequences, 20% to 25% appearing once. With 1 base removed from V and 0 bases from J, the gap between germline ends came to 13 bases. The CDR3 loop spans 16 amino acids. The V gene's germline CDR1 is LGHNA and CDR2 YNFKEQ.

Specimen: peripheral blood mononuclear cells (PBMCs), collected when the disease was refractory, from a patient treated with antithyroid drugs. V is TRBV4-2 and J is TRBJ2-7; maybe TRBD2 (5 bases). This TCR came from a female donor with Graves disease. The CDR3 coding sequence is TGTGCCAGCAGCCAAGTAGCGCTTGACCGCTCCTACGAGCAGTACTTC. Translation gives CASSQVALDRSYEQYF.